This T cell receptor (beta chain) was identified during a study of blood T cell repertoires in COVID-19. For the study at large: COVID-19 samples, acute and convalescent, were from the United States, Italy and Spain. The analysed material was cDNA or gDNA that came from T cells, B-cell-depleted T cells, or PBMCs.

In the original workflow: Estimated nucleated cell counts came from reference gene primer amplification. Here immunoSEQ multiplex PCR was the method, and the copy in TCRdb shows in-frame clones only, minus some. That table furnishes V, J and clone size, whereas the DNA furnished D and trimming. In the table there are under 25,000 clones, 70% to 90% of which are singletons. From germline, CDR1 is KGHSH and CDR2 LQKENI. The V end lost 3 bases, the J end lost 5 bases, and 8 bases lay between the germline ends. The CDR3 is 12 amino acids. The receptor's source is a human donor with active COVID-19. The donor label of this sample is uncertain. The chain recombines TRBV18 with TRBJ2-7; the D gene is possibly TRBD1 (5 bases). The specimen sequenced was peripheral blood. CDR3 amino acids: CASSPGRDEQYF. CDR3 coding DNA: TGTGCCAGCTCACCTGGCAGGGACGAGCAGTACTTC. The whole variable domain, remainder taken from reference TRBV18 and TRBJ2-7, is NAGVMQNPRHLVRRRGQEARLRCSPMKGHSHVYWYRQLPEEGLKFMVYLQKENIIDESGMPKERFSAEFPKEGPSILRIQQVVRGDSAAYFCASSPGRDEQYFGPGTRLTVT.